This T cell receptor beta chain was identified during a study of OX40 agonist ivuxolimab in advanced cancers. Study-wide context: Ivuxolimab, which targeted the costimulatory receptor OX40 (CD134), was an agonistic, fully human IgG2 monoclonal antibody. The paper reports the monotherapy dose-escalation portion (N of about 56 patients) of the phase I ivuxolimab trial. Intravenous ivuxolimab was administered to patients every 2 weeks at six dose levels: 0.01, 0.1, 0.3, 1.5, 3 and 10 mg/kg. Patients were allowed to have had prior anti-PD-1, anti-PD-L1 or anti-CTLA-4 therapy, and approximately 40% of the dose-escalation patients had been treated with checkpoint inhibitors. Peripheral TCRbeta sequencing was intended to test whether TCR sequence diversity was altered and clonal T-cell expansion was caused by ivuxolimab. Of the roughly 52 dose-escalation patients, hepatocellular carcinoma was present in roughly 19, melanoma in around 15, renal cell carcinoma in 9 and head and neck cancer in 9. In the dose-escalation cohort, 82.7% of patients were male, and the mean age was approximately 60 years, with a range of 23 to 79. Three dose-escalation patients achieved partial responses, one with hepatocellular carcinoma and two with cutaneous melanoma. Results and caveats for the whole study, not just this receptor: Which antigens the clonally expanded peripheral T cells were specific for was not determined. At doses of 0.1 to 3.0 mg/kg, clonal expansion of both CD4+ and CD8+ blood T cells was observed from baseline to week 6. In the 0.1-3.0 mg/kg groups, partial responders were among the patients with the lowest normalized peripheral clonal expansion, particularly in CD8+ T cells. After ivuxolimab, more expanded clones were found on average in CD8+ T cells than in CD4+ T cells. Low levels of normalized T-cell clonal expansion were also seen in some patients who did not respond.

Patients with autoimmune disease history or receiving systemic immunosuppression were excluded from the trial. Peripheral blood for TCR sequencing was collected from all dose cohorts at baseline, on cycle 4 day 1, and on cycle 7 day 1. Samples came from an open-label, multicenter, first-in-human phase I dose-escalation trial of ivuxolimab. Adults with locally advanced or metastatic melanoma, renal cell carcinoma, hepatocellular carcinoma or head and neck squamous cell carcinoma were enrolled in the trial. Before TCR sequencing, CD4+ T cells and CD8+ T cells were sorted from peripheral blood as separate populations. As encoded in the germline V gene, CDR1 is SGHTA while CDR2 is FQGNSA. The V end gives up 5 bases and the J end 2 bases, leaving 12 bases in the junction not matched to a gene. CDR3 length: 18 amino acids, cysteine to phenylalanine. Only the CDR3 DNA stays, 54 bases, in frame from base 1.

About this clone: Its antigen remains unidentified. No quality values exist for individual bases; no much larger clone is one base distant.

Genomic DNA was isolated from the sorted cells so that the TCRbeta CDR3 region could be sequenced. The immunoSEQ Assay was used to sequence the TCRbeta CDR3 regions. TCRdb mirrors the immuneACCESS table, restricted to in-frame sequences. Some clones are absent from its copies; in checked studies, under half trace to an unresolved V gene, and the reason for the others is unknown. In this sample the table shows 120,000 or so clones, 80% to 95% of which occur a single time. The ten largest clones take up approximately 0.15% of the sample. The TCR was taken from an adult with an advanced solid tumor such as melanoma, head and neck, liver or kidney cancer. Source: CD4+ or CD8+ T cells sorted from blood, taken in a trial of the OX40 agonist ivuxolimab. This chain joins TRBV7-2 to TRBJ2-7, and 13 junctional nucleotides match TRBD2. The nucleotide sequence reads as follows: TGTGCCAGCAGCCTCACCAGGCCTGGACTAGCGGGGGCCTACGAGCAGTACTTC. It is translated as CASSLTRPGLAGAYEQYF.